These 26 T cell receptor beta chains originate from one sample sequenced in a study of T-cell memory formation after mild COVID-19. One entry per CDR3 protein, called by TCRdb with MiXCR from the 5' RACE reads. Among approximately 490,000 distinct CDR3 sequences, roughly 20% were seen once, and the ten largest hold about 12%. The sequenced sample was PBMCs or a T cell subset sorted from them (not recorded which). These receptors originate from an adult woman who had mild COVID-19 (a few samples of this study predate the infection). Cell type and time point are not known.

The rearrangement uses TRBV3-1 and TRBJ2-7, with TRBD1 as a possible D gene (6 bases). CDR3 size: 13 residues. Germline CDR1 LGHDT, CDR2 YNNKEL (reference sequence). Trimming pared 1 base from V and 7 bases from J, leaving 11 bases between. The chain's CDR3 is CASSQAIRGEQYF. CDR3 sequence (DNA): TGTGCCAGCAGCCAAGCCATAAGGGGGGAGCAGTACTTC.

This clonotype was recorded a few times. This chain uses TRBV20-1 with TRBJ2-1; 8 bases agree with TRBD2. The CDR3 covers 15 residues. The germline CDR1 and CDR2 sequences are DFQATT and SNEGSKA (reference sequence). The junction had 6 bases not matched to a gene; V was cut back by 1 base and J by 4 bases. CDR3 in amino acids: CSARATSGDYNEQFF. CDR3 sequence (DNA): TGCAGTGCTAGAGCCACTAGCGGAGATTACAATGAGCAGTTCTTC.

This clonotype appeared a few times. This chain links TRBV12-3 or TRBV12-4 with TRBJ1-2; no definite D call. Trimming removed 3 bases at V and 2 bases at J, with 7 bases between. The CDR3 is 13 residues long. In DNA, the CDR3 is TGTGCCAGCAGTTTTATCCCCAACTATGGCTACACCTTC. As protein: CASSFIPNYGYTF.

V usage is TRBV2 and J usage is TRBJ2-2; D is undetermined. The germline V gene encodes CDR1 SNHLY and CDR2 FYNNEI. V lost 1 base and J lost 6, with 9 bases in between. This CDR3 region has 14 residues. CDR3 protein: CASSEGEAPGELFF. CDR3 nucleotide sequence: TGTGCCAGCAGTGAAGGGGAAGCCCCCGGGGAGCTGTTTTTT.

The CDR3 DNA is TGCGCCAGCAGCTTGGTTGCGGGAACCGAGCAGTTCTTC. This codes for CASSLVAGTEQFF. The rearrangement links TRBV5-1 to TRBJ2-1, with D perhaps TRBD2 (6 bases). The CDR3 is made up of 13 amino acids. The germline V and J ends were trimmed by 0 bases and 10 bases, with 11 bases remaining between them. Germline V gives CDR1 SGHRS, CDR2 YFSETQ.

This clonotype was picked up a small number of times. The V gene is TRBV5-1, the J gene TRBJ1-1, with D possibly matching TRBD1 (5 bases). CDR3 length: 16 amino acids. The germline CDR1 and CDR2 sequences are SGHRS and YFSETQ. Deletions cut 0 bases from V and 5 bases from J, with 17 bases between. The CDR3 loop reads CASSLGSGGGWTEAFF. The CDR3 bases are TGCGCCAGCAGCTTGGGAAGTGGCGGGGGTTGGACTGAAGCTTTCTTT.

This clonotype was seen only a few times. The chain joins TRBV11-2 to TRBJ2-1; 8 positions agree with TRBD1. Trimming took 5 bases from V and 2 from J; bases not matched to a gene: 5. Looked up from germline, CDR1 is SGHAT and CDR2 is FQNNGV. The CDR3 length is 15 residues. DNA of the CDR3: TGTGCCAGCAGCCAAGGACAGGGAGCCTACAATGAGCAGTTCTTC. Translated, it gives CASSQGQGAYNEQFF.

This clonotype was detected only a few times. This chain joins TRBV18 and TRBJ1-2; no reliable D call. Between the trimmed V and J ends, which lost 1 base and 8 bases, there was a span of 11 bases. Germline V lookup: CDR1 KGHSH, CDR2 LQKENI. The CDR3 runs to 13 residues. CDR3 in amino acids: CASSPLEREGYTF. CDR3 coding DNA: TGTGCCAGCTCACCACTCGAGAGGGAAGGCTACACCTTC.

This clonotype occurred a few times. The chain couples TRBV7-9 to TRBJ1-2; D is possibly TRBD1 (6 bases). The CDR3 sequence is 15 residues long. CDR1 and CDR2 (germline): SEHNR, FQNEAQ (reference sequence). Trimming shortened V by 0 bases and J by 8 bases, and 16 bases separated the two germline ends. CDR3 residues: CASSLAAGEYSGYTF. The CDR3 DNA is TGTGCCAGCAGCTTAGCGGCAGGGGAGTATAGCGGCTACACCTTC.

This clonotype has a handful of counts. The gene calls are TRBV6-5 and TRBJ2-2; 10 positions agree with TRBD1. CDR3 length: 13 amino acids. V trimming: 6 bases; J trimming: 6 bases; junction bases outside the gene matches: 1. Germline CDR1 MNHEY, CDR2 SVGAGI. The CDR3 nucleotides are TGTGCCAGCAGGGGACAGGGGTCCGGGGAGCTGTTTTTT. Protein product: CASRGQGSGELFF.

This sequence joins TRBV12-3 or TRBV12-4 and TRBJ2-1; TRBD2 agrees at 8 bases. CDR3 length equals 15 residues. Trimming at V came to 6 bases and at J to 4 bases, leaving 8 bases not matched to a gene. The CDR3 DNA is TGTGCCAGCAGGGCGGCGGGGGGCATGTACAATGAGCAGTTCTTC. This gives the protein CASRAAGGMYNEQFF.

This clonotype was seen more than once but under ten times. The chain recombines TRBV6-1 with TRBJ1-2; 8 bases align to TRBD1. Germline V CDR1 and CDR2: MNHNS, SASEGT. The CDR3 has 15 amino acids. Trimming cost V 3 bases and J 6 bases; bases outside gene matches: 9. The CDR3 region is CASSDGQGRLNGYTF. CDR3 DNA sequence: TGTGCCAGCAGTGACGGACAGGGCCGCCTCAATGGCTACACCTTC.

This clonotype was detected only a few times. The chain employs TRBV6-4 and TRBJ1-1, with D possibly TRBD1 on 6 matching bases. The CDR3 has 16 residues. Trimming cost V 1 base and J 1 base, with 13 bases left between them. Looked up from germline, CDR1 is MRHNA and CDR2 is SNTAGT. The CDR3: CASSDCDGGPNTEAFF. The CDR3 DNA reads as TGTGCCAGCAGTGACTGCGATGGGGGGCCGAACACTGAAGCTTTCTTT.

This chain joins TRBV5-1 and TRBJ2-2, with a weak D call TRBD2 (5 bases). The CDR3 length is 15 residues. CDR1 and CDR2 (germline): SGHRS, YFSETQ. V was cut by 0 bases and J by 6 bases, with 12 bases left in between. In DNA, the CDR3 is TGCGCCAGCAGCTTGGAGCCGGGGAGTTCCGGGGAGCTGTTTTTT. It translates to CASSLEPGSSGELFF. The variable domain in full, completed from reference TRBV5-1 and TRBJ2-2, reads KAGVTQTPRYLIKTRGQQVTLSCSPISGHRSVSWYQQTPGQGLQFLFEYFSETQRNKGNFPGRFSGRQFSNSRSEMNVSTLELGDSALYLCASSLEPGSSGELFFGEGSRLTVL.

This chain links TRBV7-2 with TRBJ2-5; 8 nucleotides agree with TRBD2. With V trimmed by 5 bases and J by 4 bases, 9 bases remained unmatched. This CDR3 spans 15 amino acids. Per the germline V gene, CDR1 is SGHTA and CDR2 is FQGNSA. The CDR3 is CASSPTAGVLETQYF. CDR3 coding DNA: TGTGCCAGCAGCCCTACAGCGGGAGTTTTAGAGACCCAGTACTTC.

The sample holds a few counts of this clonotype. The gene calls are TRBV2 and TRBJ2-7, with TRBD1 matching 8 bases. Germline values: CDR1 SNHLY, CDR2 FYNNEI. The CDR3 has 14 amino acids. J was trimmed by 4 bases and V by 7 bases; bases with no gene match: 9. Here the CDR3 DNA reads TGTGCCAGCAATCTTGACAGGGGAAGTTACGAGCAGTACTTC. This codes for CASNLDRGSYEQYF.

This clonotype was seen only a few times. This chain links TRBV5-1 with TRBJ2-5; perhaps TRBD2 as D (5 bases). Germline CDR1 is SGHRS and CDR2 is YFSETQ. The length of the CDR3 is 14 residues. With 4 bases removed from V and 0 bases from J, the gap between germline ends came to 10 bases. CDR3 amino acids: CASSVSGDQETQYF. The DNA for the CDR3 is TGCGCCAGCAGCGTGAGCGGAGACCAAGAGACCCAGTACTTC.

This clonotype came up a few times. The chain is built from TRBV12-3 or TRBV12-4 and TRBJ2-7; 7 bases align to TRBD2. Trimming took 4 bases from V and 0 from J; bases not matched to a gene: 15. This CDR3 contains 18 residues. The CDR3 DNA is TGTGCCAGCAGTTCACCCCGGGACTACCAACTCAGCTCCTACGAGCAGTACTTC. Translated, it gives CASSSPRDYQLSSYEQYF.

The table lists this clonotype with a few counts. This chain links TRBV9 with TRBJ1-2; 8 bases map to TRBD1. CDR3 length equals 16 residues. The germline CDR1 and CDR2 sequences are SGDLS and YYNGEE. Trimming took 4 bases from V and 5 from J; bases not matched to a gene: 13. The CDR3 spells CASSPSRQGAGYGYTF. The CDR3 bases are TGTGCCAGCAGCCCCTCAAGGCAGGGGGCGGGATATGGCTACACCTTC.

The chain carries TRBV7-6 and TRBJ1-4; 7 bases are a match to TRBD1. Germline V gene data show CDR1 as SGHVS and CDR2 as FNYEAQ. This CDR3 region has 17 residues. The V gene end was trimmed by 5 bases and the J gene end by 6 bases; junction bases not matched to a gene: 15. The CDR3 region has the DNA TGTGCCAGCAGCCTAAACAGGGGACCCCGCCGGGATGAAAAACTGTTTTTT. Translating gives CASSLNRGPRRDEKLFF.

This clonotype was observed a few times. The chain couples TRBV29-1 to TRBJ1-1; 8 bases line up with TRBD1. From germline, CDR1 is SQVTM and CDR2 ANQGSEA. Unmatched junction bases numbered 6, after V lost 5 bases and J lost 1 base. The CDR3 has 14 amino acids. The DNA for the CDR3 is TGCAGCGTTACAGGGGGTCAGGCGAACACTGAAGCTTTCTTT. Protein sequence: CSVTGGQANTEAFF.

The chain carries TRBV21-1 and TRBJ1-1. TRBV21-1 is an annotated pseudogene. The CDR3 has 14 amino acids. The CDR3 is CASSKARLGHEAFF. Here the CDR3 DNA reads TGTGCCAGCAGCAAAGCGCGTCTAGGACATGAAGCTTTCTTT.

Only a few counts were recorded for this clonotype. The rearrangement links TRBV20-1 to TRBJ2-1; tentatively, D is TRBD2 (6 bases). The length of the CDR3 is 16 residues. V was clipped by 3 bases and J by 0 bases, with 15 bases between them. CDR1 is DFQATT, CDR2 SNEGSKA, per germline (reference sequence). CDR3: CSARRGGPSSYNEQFF. The CDR3 coding sequence is TGCAGTGCTAGGCGGGGAGGCCCTAGCTCCTACAATGAGCAGTTCTTC.

V is TRBV5-1 and J is TRBJ1-2; D gene uncertain. CDR1 and CDR2 (germline): SGHRS, YFSETQ. The CDR3 spans 15 residues. V shed 4 bases and J shed 2 bases, with 15 bases lying between them. For the CDR3, the DNA is TGCGCCAGCAGCCCACGACAAGAGGCCAACTATGGCTACACCTTC. Protein sequence: CASSPRQEANYGYTF.

This clonotype was seen many times. Germline is not matched at one junction end, which may reflect a read error. This chain links TRBV5-1 with TRBJ2-5; 7 bases are a match to TRBD1. Looked up from germline, CDR1 is SGHRS and CDR2 is YFSETQ. The CDR3 has 13 residues. Here the CDR3 reads CASSLGGLETQYF. The CDR3 nucleotides are TGTGCCAGCAGCTTAGGGGGCCTGGAGACCCAGTACTTC. The full variable domain, its missing parts supplied by reference TRBV5-1 and TRBJ2-5, is KAGVTQTPRYLIKTRGQQVTLSCSPISGHRSVSWYQQTPGQGLQFLFEYFSETQRNKGNFPGRFSGRQFSNSRSEMNVSTLELGDSALYLCASSLGGLETQYFGPGTRLLVL.

This clonotype has just a few counts. This chain connects TRBV10-3 to TRBJ2-7; D perhaps matches TRBD2 (6 bases). This CDR3 has 15 residues. Trimming took off 5 bases at V and 2 bases at J, with 16 bases between the two ends. CDR1 ENHRY and CDR2 SYGVKD come from the germline V gene. CDR3: CAISNTGTPTYEQYF. The CDR3, as DNA: TGTGCCATCAGTAACACCGGGACTCCAACCTACGAGCAGTACTTC.